This T cell receptor (beta chain) was sequenced during a study of CD8+ T cells in alopecia areata. This CDR3 is built from 13 residues. V was cut by 4 bases and J by 1 base, with 10 bases left in between. Germline CDR1 reads SQVTM; CDR2 reads ANQGSEA. Sequencing relied on a cDNA template that was reverse transcribed from extracted RNA. This table comes from immunoSEQ multiplex PCR, and its TCRdb copy is limited to in-frame clones, with some not included. The top ten clones hold 0.85% to 1% of a sample with about 140,000 clones, about half of them seen once. Sampling of alopecia areata patients yielded lesional scalp punch biopsies as well as peripheral blood.

The TCR comes from a human donor with alopecia areata. The V and J genes are TRBV29-1 and TRBJ2-5, with D maybe TRBD1 (6 bases). Sample: CD4+ T cells sorted from blood, taken at week 0. CDR3: CSVGGRGQETQYF. In nucleotides, the CDR3 is TGCAGCGTTGGGGGCAGGGGCCAAGAGACCCAGTACTTC. The full variable domain, completed using reference TRBV29-1 and TRBJ2-5, is SAVISQKPSRDICQRGTSLTIQCQVDSQVTMMFWYRQQPGQSLTLIATANQGSEATYESGFVIDKFPISRPNLTFSTLTVSNMSPEDSSIYLCSVGGRGQETQYFGPGTRLLVL.